The rows below give T cell receptor beta chains drawn from one sample of a study of graft-versus-host responses after intestinal transplantation. Profiled with immunoSEQ multiplex PCR; TCRdb holds only in-frame clones, not every one. The table includes some 36,000 clones, roughly 94% detected once. These TCRs are of unknown antigen specificity. Sequenced material: unstimulated CD4+ T cells sorted from spleen or lymph node cells, taken before transplant. Receptors originate from a human donor who was the organ donor for an intestinal transplant. CDR3s include the opening cysteine and the closing phenylalanine or tryptophan. The D gene is left open where the match is weak.

j_call d_call v_call cdr3_aa
TRBJ1-3 - TRBV21-1 CASSKTDVRFSGNTIYF
TRBJ2-1 TRBD2 TRBV10-3 CAVGLAGGLSYNEQFF
TRBJ1-6 - TRBV27 CASSLPDRPYSPLHF
TRBJ2-7 - TRBV21-1 CASSKALTGGRGYEQYF
TRBJ2-3 - TRBV9 CASSVERGGAADTQYF
TRBJ1-2 TRBD1 TRBV5-6 CASSWTGLGYGYTF
TRBJ2-7 - TRBV5-1 CASSLNTGGGYEQYF
TRBJ2-7 - TRBV20-1 CSARGQGGVYF
TRBJ1-4 - TRBV4-3 CASSQAWTAANEKLFF
TRBJ2-7 - TRBV6-5 CASSAGYYEQYF
TRBJ1-2 - TRBV5-1 CASSLEDFSYGYTF
TRBJ2-3 TRBD1 TRBV4-1 CASSQILGQGLRDTQYF
TRBJ1-1 - TRBV11-2 CASSLGAAYTEAFF
TRBJ2-1 - TRBV7-2 CASSLGGNSPQFF
TRBJ1-2 TRBD1 TRBV10-2 CASSRSLQGDYGYTF
TRBJ2-7 - TRBV5-1 CASGRGQEDYEQYF
TRBJ1-2 TRBD1 TRBV6-5 CASSLQGSYGYTF
TRBJ2-3 TRBD2 TRBV4-3 CASSQEPSLAELTDTQYF
TRBJ2-1 TRBD2 TRBV30 CAWSVRVWASGNYNEQFF
TRBJ2-5 TRBD1 TRBV10-3 CAISGTGLQETQYF
TRBJ2-7 - TRBV7-6 CASSLDSGTPYEQYF
TRBJ1-2 TRBD1 TRBV28 CASGDDMGDRGQGGYTF
TRBJ2-1 TRBD2 TRBV28 CASRERGAANEQFF
TRBJ2-5 TRBD2 TRBV29-1 CSVESLGGGVSETQYF
TRBJ1-3 TRBD1 TRBV23-1 CASSRDRGHTIYF
TRBJ1-4 - TRBV28 CASSLLGRGGNEKLFF
TRBJ2-2 - TRBV9 CASSVANGELFF
TRBJ2-7 - TRBV4-3 CASSQDGNRSDEQYF
TRBJ2-3 - TRBV4-2 CASSQEGGHATDTQYF
TRBJ1-2 TRBD1 TRBV19 CASSIGQGHGYTF
TRBJ2-5 - TRBV11-3 CASSKKLKYQETQYF
TRBJ2-2 TRBD1 TRBV7-9 CASSLNRGRPGELFF
TRBJ2-1 - TRBV6-1 CASRPSANEQFF
TRBJ1-6 - TRBV9 CASSVAGGANSPLHF
TRBJ1-2 TRBD1 TRBV10-3 CAISESTGGYGYTF
TRBJ2-7 - TRBV11-3 CASSSSGIYEQYF
TRBJ1-3 TRBD1 TRBV28 CASSLPLGQGSGNTIYF
TRBJ1-4 - TRBV27 CASSSSPTGLGRKLFF
TRBJ2-6 - TRBV9 CASSVVAGRANVLTF
TRBJ1-3 - TRBV4-1 CASSAIIGGNTIYF
TRBJ1-2 TRBD1 TRBV5-4 CASTHRDRREGYGYTF
TRBJ1-1 - TRBV1 CTSNEGPNTEAFF
TRBJ2-1 - TRBV27 CASSSPGQGGYYNEQFF
TRBJ2-7 TRBD1 TRBV7-2 CASSAGTAEQYF
TRBJ1-2 - TRBV7-3 CASSPSPTATRGYTF
TRBJ2-3 TRBD2 TRBV28 CASGTQRGGFSDTQYF
TRBJ2-7 - TRBV10-3 CAITSNSYEQYF
TRBJ2-7 - TRBV5-5 CASSLDGQPYEQYF